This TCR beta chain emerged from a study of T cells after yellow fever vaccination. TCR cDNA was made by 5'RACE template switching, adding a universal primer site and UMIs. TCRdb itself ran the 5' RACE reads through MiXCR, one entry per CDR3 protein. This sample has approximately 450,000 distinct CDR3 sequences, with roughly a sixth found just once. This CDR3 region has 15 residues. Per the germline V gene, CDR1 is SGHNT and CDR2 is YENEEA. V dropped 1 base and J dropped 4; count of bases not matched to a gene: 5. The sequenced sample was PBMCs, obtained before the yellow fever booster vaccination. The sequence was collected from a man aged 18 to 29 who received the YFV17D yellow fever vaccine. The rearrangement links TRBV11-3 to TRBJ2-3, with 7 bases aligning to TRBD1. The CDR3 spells CASSLGGQDPDTQYF. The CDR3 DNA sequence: TGTGCCAGCAGCTTAGGAGGACAGGATCCAGATACGCAGTATTTT.